Shown below are 27 T cell receptor beta chains from a single sample sequenced in a study of radiation and T cells in renal cell carcinoma. Documented time point: blood 4 weeks post-SBRT, at nephrectomy. Treatment described: 15 Gy SBRT to primary tumor, nephrectomy 4 weeks later. The method was immunoSEQ multiplex PCR; TCRdb's version includes in-frame clones alone and lacks a portion of them. Of about 77,000 clones listed, 75% to 90% are singletons. The sequences come from blood, collected from a patient whose treatment included radiotherapy and nephrectomy. The receptors were gathered from a woman aged 55-75 years with renal cell carcinoma.

The V gene is TRBV11-2, the J gene TRBJ2-7; 7 bases line up with TRBD2. CDR3 size: 14 residues. After removal of 0 bases from V and 6 bases from J, the junction contained 5 bases not matched to a gene. The V gene's germline CDR1 is SGHAT and CDR2 FQNNGV. The CDR3 is CASSLELAGAEQYF. The CDR3 nucleotides read TGTGCCAGCAGCTTAGAGCTCGCGGGAGCCGAGCAGTACTTC.

This sequence joins TRBV19 and TRBJ2-1, with D possibly TRBD1 on 6 matching bases. CDR3 length equals 14 residues. The V end lost 7 bases, the J end lost 5 bases, and 15 bases lay between the germline ends. CDR1 and CDR2 (germline): LNHDA, SQIVND (reference sequence). The CDR3 reads CASNPTGGNNEQFF. CDR3 nucleotide sequence: TGTGCCAGTAACCCGACAGGAGGCAACAATGAGCAGTTCTTC.

J is TRBJ2-5 and V is TRBV5-6, with D possibly being TRBD2 (5 bases). Germline V lookup: CDR1 SGHDT, CDR2 YYEEEE. There are 13 residues in the CDR3. Trimming took off 6 bases at V and 7 bases at J, with 16 bases between the two ends. The CDR3 nucleotides read TGTGCCAGCACCTCCGGGATGCTAGGGACCCAGTACTTC. Translation: CASTSGMLGTQYF.

The rearrangement links TRBV9 to TRBJ1-5; no definite D call. Trimming removed 0 bases from V and 7 bases from J, with 11 bases in between. The CDR3 length is 14 residues. Germline CDR1 and CDR2: SGDLS and YYNGEE. The CDR3 is CASSVGTLQQPQHF. The DNA of the CDR3 is TGTGCCAGCAGCGTAGGGACCCTCCAACAGCCCCAGCATTTT. The whole variable domain, remainder taken from reference TRBV9 and TRBJ1-5, is DSGVTQTPKHLITATGQRVTLRCSPRSGDLSVYWYQQSLDQGLQFLIQYYNGEERAKGNILERFSAQQFPDLHSELNLSSLELGDSALYFCASSVGTLQQPQHFGDGTRLSIL.

The chain employs TRBV6-1 and TRBJ1-2, with D maybe TRBD1 (6 bases). The CDR3 contains 15 residues. The germline V gene encodes CDR1 MNHNS and CDR2 SASEGT. V lost 8 bases and J lost 1, with 17 bases in between. The CDR3 region has the DNA TGTGCCAGCTACTTGTCGGGGGCTGTTAACTATGGCTACACCTTC. Protein sequence: CASYLSGAVNYGYTF.

This rearrangement joins TRBV2 to TRBJ1-3, with a weak D call TRBD1 (5 bases). The CDR3 has 15 residues. Germline-derived CDR1 and CDR2 are SNHLY and FYNNEI. V was cut by 5 bases and J by 3 bases, with 14 bases left in between. The CDR3 DNA reads as TGTGCCAGCAGTTTAGACAGAAGCGGTGGAAACACCATATATTTT. Translating gives CASSLDRSGGNTIYF.

The V and J genes are TRBV30 and TRBJ1-1; no clear D. The CDR3 has 13 amino acids. The germline CDR1 and CDR2 sequences are GTSNPN and SVGIG (reference sequence). V was cut by 2 bases and J by 1 base, with 8 bases left in between. CDR3 DNA: TGTGCCTGGAGTCTTGACAAGAACACTGAAGCTTTCTTT. Translating gives CAWSLDKNTEAFF.

V and J are TRBV6-1 and TRBJ1-2, with 7 bases that match TRBD1. The V gene's germline CDR1 is MNHNS and CDR2 SASEGT. This CDR3 is 15 amino acids long. Unmatched junction bases numbered 5, after V lost 1 base and J lost 3 bases. In nucleotides, the CDR3 is TGTGCCAGCAGTGAAGACGGTGGACAGGACTATGGCTACACCTTC. Translated: CASSEDGGQDYGYTF.

This clone has only one observation. This chain uses TRBV19 with TRBJ2-2; no firm D call. CDR1 is LNHDA, CDR2 SQIVND, per germline (reference sequence). The V gene lost 7 bases and the J gene lost 5 bases, with 17 bases spanning the gap. The CDR3 is 15 amino acids. In DNA form, the CDR3 reads TGTGCCAGTACAATCGGCACAATGGGGACCGGGGAGCTGTTTTTT. It specifies CASTIGTMGTGELFF.

This chain uses TRBV6-1 with TRBJ1-2; 9 bases fit TRBD1. The germline V gene encodes CDR1 MNHNS and CDR2 SASEGT. V trimming: 1 base; J trimming: 7 bases; junction bases outside the gene matches: 1. The CDR3 consists of 13 residues. The CDR3 DNA reads TGTGCCAGCAGTGAAGGGACAGGGGTTGGCTACACCTTC. It codes for CASSEGTGVGYTF.

The V gene is TRBV28, the J gene TRBJ2-4, with D tentatively TRBD1 or TRBD2 (5 bases each). V dropped 6 bases and J dropped 10 bases, with 19 bases sitting between them. CDR3 length: 14 amino acids. Germline V CDR1 and CDR2: MDHEN, SYDVKM. CDR3 in amino acids: CASSPGAGPMIQYF. The DNA for the CDR3 is TGTGCCAGCAGCCCCGGGGCCGGGCCAATGATTCAGTACTTC.

This clone was found once. CDR3 residues: CASSPGQGWNTEAFF. The DNA for the CDR3 is TGTGCCAGCAGCCCAGGACAGGGCTGGAACACTGAAGCTTTCTTT. The chain combines TRBV2 with TRBJ1-1; 8 nucleotides agree with TRBD1. The ends lost 6 bases at V and 1 base at J; junction bases unmatched: 7. This CDR3 spans 15 amino acids. The germline V gene has CDR1 SNHLY and CDR2 FYNNEI.

The chain carries TRBV4-2 and TRBJ2-7; the D gene is possibly TRBD1 (6 bases). V was pared by 0 bases and J by 6 bases, with 12 bases between. The CDR3 spans 14 residues. Germline V lookup: CDR1 LGHNA, CDR2 YNFKEQ. The CDR3: CASSQDPTGTEQYF. CDR3 nucleotides: TGTGCCAGCAGCCAAGATCCAACAGGGACCGAGCAGTACTTC.

The gene calls are TRBV13 and TRBJ1-1; D not certain. The germline V gene encodes CDR1 PRHDT and CDR2 FYEKMQ (reference sequence). Between the trimmed V and J ends, which lost 0 bases and 4 bases, there was a span of 9 bases. The CDR3 sequence is 14 residues long. The CDR3 here is CASSLGGRPTEAFF. The CDR3 nucleotides read TGTGCCAGCAGCTTAGGTGGCAGACCCACTGAAGCTTTCTTT.

CDR3 sequence reads: CASIRRQGARSHYSSTDTQYF. In nucleotides, the CDR3 is TGTGCCAGCATTAGAAGGCAGGGGGCTCGCAGTCACTACTCTAGCACAGATACGCAGTATTTT. V usage is TRBV28 and J usage is TRBJ2-3, with 8 bases matching TRBD1. Germline V gene data show CDR1 as MDHEN and CDR2 as SYDVKM. The CDR3 consists of 21 residues. V dropped 7 bases and J dropped 0; count of bases not matched to a gene: 24.

The count of this clone is one. The chain has TRBV5-1 and TRBJ2-3; D unresolved. This CDR3 has 12 amino acids. CDR1 SGHRS and CDR2 YFSETQ come from the germline V gene. V was clipped by 4 bases and J by 3 bases, with 6 bases between them. The CDR3 spells CASSPRTDTQYF. CDR3 coding DNA: TGCGCCAGCAGCCCTAGAACAGATACGCAGTATTTT.

The V and J genes are TRBV5-1 and TRBJ1-2; D is unclear. CDR1 is SGHRS, CDR2 YFSETQ, per germline. V was pared by 4 bases and J by 2 bases, with 15 bases between. There are 15 residues in the CDR3. The CDR3 here is CASSPLEGANYGYTF. DNA of the CDR3: TGCGCCAGCAGCCCGCTTGAGGGTGCGAACTATGGCTACACCTTC.

This clone has a single count. V gene TRBV28 combines with J gene TRBJ1-2; no clear D gene. Germline V gene data show CDR1 as MDHEN and CDR2 as SYDVKM. The CDR3 contains 12 residues. The V and J ends lost 4 bases and 7 bases respectively, with 10 bases between them. The CDR3 region has the DNA TGTGCCAGCAGTTCCCTACGGGGTGGCTACACCTTC. The encoded protein is CASSSLRGGYTF.

The chain links TRBV6-6 to TRBJ1-5; D gene ambiguous. The CDR3 extends over 15 amino acids. Germline CDR1 and CDR2: MNHNY and SVGAGI (reference sequence). The V end lost 3 bases, the J end lost 6 bases, and 15 bases lay between the germline ends. DNA for the CDR3: TGTGCCAGCAGTTATAGCGCGGAGTTCTTTCAGCCCCAGCATTTT. Its translation: CASSYSAEFFQPQHF.

Worth noting for this clone: At one of its ends the junction is not consistent with the germline gene, which may arise from a read error. In the same sample, other DNA sequences code for this CDR3. The genes are TRBV30 and TRBJ1-1, with D possibly matching TRBD1 (5 bases). There are 13 residues in the CDR3. CDR1 and CDR2 from the germline V gene are GTSNPN and SVGIG (reference sequence). The CDR3 protein is CAWTTGPAGEAFF. DNA for the CDR3: TGTGCCTGGACCACGGGACCCGCGGGTGAAGCCTTCTTT.

This chain links TRBV27 with TRBJ2-2; TRBD2 aligns across 14 bases. CDR1 is MNHEY and CDR2 is SMNVEV in the germline V gene (reference sequence). The CDR3 extends over 16 amino acids. The V segment lost 5 bases and the J segment 5 bases; nucleotides outside the gene matches: 4. The CDR3 sequence is CASSPTSGRVTGELFF. The DNA of the CDR3 is TGTGCCAGCAGTCCGACTAGCGGGAGGGTTACCGGGGAGCTGTTTTTT.

V is TRBV6-5 and J is TRBJ2-2; no clear D gene. The V gene's germline CDR1 is MNHEY and CDR2 SVGAGI. V was cut by 2 bases and J by 0 bases, with 10 bases left in between. The CDR3 extends over 16 amino acids. The CDR3 here is CASSYRTEANTGELFF. In nucleotides, the CDR3 is TGTGCCAGCAGTTACAGGACGGAAGCGAACACCGGGGAGCTGTTTTTT.

The CDR3 region is CASSMSAYNEQFF. The CDR3 coding sequence is TGTGCCAGTAGTATGTCGGCCTACAATGAGCAGTTCTTC. The chain has TRBV19 and TRBJ2-1; D call uncertain. Per germline, CDR1 LNHDA and CDR2 SQIVND (reference sequence). The ends were cut back, 3 bases at V and 2 bases at J, with 5 bases in the middle. The CDR3 contains 13 residues.

V is TRBV2 and J is TRBJ1-1, with no clear D. This CDR3 is built from 14 residues. Germline CDR1 and CDR2: SNHLY and FYNNEI. Deletions cut 1 base from V and 1 base from J, with 7 bases between. The CDR3 nucleotides are TGTGCCAGCAGTGAAGTTTCCGGGAACACTGAAGCTTTCTTT. As protein: CASSEVSGNTEAFF.

The chain recombines TRBV29-1 with TRBJ2-1; D is possibly TRBD1 (5 bases). Trimming left V 8 bases short and J 2 bases short, with 13 bases between. Germline V CDR1 and CDR2: SQVTM, ANQGSEA. This CDR3 region has 13 residues. DNA of the CDR3: TGCAGCTCCGAGGACATTACCTACAATGAGCAGTTCTTC. Its translation: CSSEDITYNEQFF.

This clone was counted between two and nine times. This rearrangement joins TRBV6-1 to TRBJ2-7, with unresolved D. Deletions cut 6 bases from V and 2 bases from J, with 14 bases between. The CDR3 loop spans 14 amino acids. The V gene's germline CDR1 is MNHNS and CDR2 SASEGT. CDR3 in DNA: TGTGCCAGCAGGGACCTACGGCTTACCTACGAGCAGTACTTC. It specifies CASRDLRLTYEQYF.

On this clone: A junction end diverges from the germline sequence, so it may reflect a read error. This sample also contains other DNA sequences that code for the same CDR3. The rearrangement joins TRBV7-2 to TRBJ1-2; D might be TRBD1 (5 bases). Germline V gene lookup returns CDR1 SGHTA and CDR2 FQGNSA. CDR3 length: 13 residues. CDR3 sequence (DNA): TGCGCCAGCAGCCATTCCAGGGAGTATGGCTACACCTTC. This codes for CASSHSREYGYTF.